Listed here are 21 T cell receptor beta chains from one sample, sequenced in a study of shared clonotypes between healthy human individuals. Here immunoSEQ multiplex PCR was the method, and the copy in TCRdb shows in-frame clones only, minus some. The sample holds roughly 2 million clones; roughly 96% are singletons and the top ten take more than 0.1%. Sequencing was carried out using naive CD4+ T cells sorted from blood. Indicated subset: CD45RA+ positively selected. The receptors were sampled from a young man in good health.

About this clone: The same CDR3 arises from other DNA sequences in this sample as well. CDR3 in DNA: TGTGCCAGCAGCCCAGGACGGATACAAGAGACCCAGTACTTC. Translating it yields CASSPGRIQETQYF. The V call is TRBV6-5, the J call TRBJ2-5, with D unclear. This CDR3 contains 14 residues. CDR1 MNHEY and CDR2 SVGAGI come from the germline V gene. V lost 6 bases and J lost 2, with 13 bases in between.

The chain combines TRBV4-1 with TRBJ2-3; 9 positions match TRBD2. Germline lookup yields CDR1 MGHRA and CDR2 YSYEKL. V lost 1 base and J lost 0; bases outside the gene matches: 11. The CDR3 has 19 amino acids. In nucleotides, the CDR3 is TGCGCCAGCAGCCAAGGGAGAGGGCCAGCGGGGGGAAGCACAGATACGCAGTATTTT. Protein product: CASSQGRGPAGGSTDTQYF.

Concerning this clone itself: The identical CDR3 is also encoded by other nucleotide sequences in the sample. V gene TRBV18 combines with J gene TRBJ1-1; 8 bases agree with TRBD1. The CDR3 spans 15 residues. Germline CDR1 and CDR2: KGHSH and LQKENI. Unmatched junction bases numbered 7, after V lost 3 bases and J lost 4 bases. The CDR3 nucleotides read TGTGCCAGCTCACCCCCAGGGGGCGCCGGCACTGAAGCTTTCTTT. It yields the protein CASSPPGGAGTEAFF.

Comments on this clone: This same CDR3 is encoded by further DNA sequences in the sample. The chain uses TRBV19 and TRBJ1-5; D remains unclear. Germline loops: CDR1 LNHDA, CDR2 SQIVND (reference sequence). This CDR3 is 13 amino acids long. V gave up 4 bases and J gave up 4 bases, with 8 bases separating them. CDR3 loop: CASSTGGNQPQHF. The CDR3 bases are TGTGCCAGTAGTACTGGCGGAAATCAGCCCCAGCATTTT.

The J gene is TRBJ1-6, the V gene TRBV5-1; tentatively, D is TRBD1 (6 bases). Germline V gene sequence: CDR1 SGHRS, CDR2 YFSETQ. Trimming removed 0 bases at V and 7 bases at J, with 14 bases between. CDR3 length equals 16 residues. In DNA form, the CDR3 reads TGCGCCAGCAGCTTGGACCCGTCGGGGGCGAATTCACCCCTCCACTTT. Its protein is CASSLDPSGANSPLHF. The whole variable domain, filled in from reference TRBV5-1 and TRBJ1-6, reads KAGVTQTPRYLIKTRGQQVTLSCSPISGHRSVSWYQQTPGQGLQFLFEYFSETQRNKGNFPGRFSGRQFSNSRSEMNVSTLELGDSALYLCASSLDPSGANSPLHFGNGTRLTVT.

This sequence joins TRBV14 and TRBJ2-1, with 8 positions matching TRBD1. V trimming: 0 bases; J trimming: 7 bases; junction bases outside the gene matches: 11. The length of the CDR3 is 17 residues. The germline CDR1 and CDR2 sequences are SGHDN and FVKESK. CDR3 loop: CASSQESPDRERNEQFF. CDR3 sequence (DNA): TGTGCCAGCAGCCAAGAAAGTCCGGACAGGGAAAGGAATGAGCAGTTCTTC.

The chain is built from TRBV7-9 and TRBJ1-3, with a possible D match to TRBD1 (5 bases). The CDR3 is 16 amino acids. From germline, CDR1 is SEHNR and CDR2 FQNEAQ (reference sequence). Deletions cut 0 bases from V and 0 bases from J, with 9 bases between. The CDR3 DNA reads TGTGCCAGCAGCTTAGCACTGGGACGCTCTGGAAACACCATATATTTT. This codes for CASSLALGRSGNTIYF.

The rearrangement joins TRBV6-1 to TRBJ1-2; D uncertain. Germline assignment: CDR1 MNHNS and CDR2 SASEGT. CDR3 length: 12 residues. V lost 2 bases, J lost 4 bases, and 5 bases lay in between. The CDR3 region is CASSETVYGYTF. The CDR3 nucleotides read TGTGCCAGCAGTGAAACAGTCTATGGCTACACCTTC.

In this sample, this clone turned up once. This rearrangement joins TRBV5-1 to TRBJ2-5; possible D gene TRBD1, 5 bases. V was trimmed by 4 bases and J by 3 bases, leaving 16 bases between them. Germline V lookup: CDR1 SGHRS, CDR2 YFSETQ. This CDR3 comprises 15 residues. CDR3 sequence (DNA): TGCGCCAGCAGCCCCGACTGGGGCACTAAAGAGACCCAGTACTTC. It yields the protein CASSPDWGTKETQYF.

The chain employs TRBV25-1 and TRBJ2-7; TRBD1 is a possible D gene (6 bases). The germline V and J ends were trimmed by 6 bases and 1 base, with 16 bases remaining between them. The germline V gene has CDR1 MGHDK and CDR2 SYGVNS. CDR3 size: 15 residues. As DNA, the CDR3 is TGTGCCAGCAGCCCCAAGGGGCAGGGGTCCTACGAGCAGTACTTC. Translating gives CASSPKGQGSYEQYF.

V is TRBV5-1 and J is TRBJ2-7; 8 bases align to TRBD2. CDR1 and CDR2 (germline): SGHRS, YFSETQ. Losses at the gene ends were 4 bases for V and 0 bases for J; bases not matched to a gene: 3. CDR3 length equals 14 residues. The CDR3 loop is CASSHGTSSYEQYF. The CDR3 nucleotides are TGCGCCAGCAGCCACGGGACTAGCTCCTACGAGCAGTACTTC.

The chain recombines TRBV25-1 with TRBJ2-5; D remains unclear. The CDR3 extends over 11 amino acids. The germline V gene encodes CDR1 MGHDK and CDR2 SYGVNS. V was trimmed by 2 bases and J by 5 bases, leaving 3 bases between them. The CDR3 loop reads CASSEVETQYF. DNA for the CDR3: TGTGCCAGCAGTGAAGTGGAGACCCAGTACTTC.

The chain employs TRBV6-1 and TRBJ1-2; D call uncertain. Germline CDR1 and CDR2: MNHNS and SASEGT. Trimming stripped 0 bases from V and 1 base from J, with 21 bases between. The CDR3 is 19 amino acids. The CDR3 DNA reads TGTGCCAGCAGTGAAGCGAGCTCGTGGTTAGCCAGGCTTAACTATGGCTACACCTTC. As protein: CASSEASSWLARLNYGYTF.

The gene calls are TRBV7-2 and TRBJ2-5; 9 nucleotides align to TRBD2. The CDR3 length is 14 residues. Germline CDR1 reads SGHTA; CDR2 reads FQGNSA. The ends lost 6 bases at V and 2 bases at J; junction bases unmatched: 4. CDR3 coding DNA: TGTGCCAGCAGGCGGACTAGCGTACAAGAGACCCAGTACTTC. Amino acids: CASRRTSVQETQYF.

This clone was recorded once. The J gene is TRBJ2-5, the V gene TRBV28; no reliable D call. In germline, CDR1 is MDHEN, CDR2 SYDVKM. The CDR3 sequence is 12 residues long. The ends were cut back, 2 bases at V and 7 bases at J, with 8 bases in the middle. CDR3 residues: CASSLDVGTQYF. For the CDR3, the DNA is TGTGCCAGCAGTTTAGACGTCGGGACCCAGTACTTC.

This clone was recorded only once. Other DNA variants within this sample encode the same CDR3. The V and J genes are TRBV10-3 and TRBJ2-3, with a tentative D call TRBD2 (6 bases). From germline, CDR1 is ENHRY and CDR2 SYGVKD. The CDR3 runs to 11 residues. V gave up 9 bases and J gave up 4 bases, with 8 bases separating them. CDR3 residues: CAISGSDTQYF. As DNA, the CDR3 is TGTGCCATAAGCGGGTCAGATACGCAGTATTTT.

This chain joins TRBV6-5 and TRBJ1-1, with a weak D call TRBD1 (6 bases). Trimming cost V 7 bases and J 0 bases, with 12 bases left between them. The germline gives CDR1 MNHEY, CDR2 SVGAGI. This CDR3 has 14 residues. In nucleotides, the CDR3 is TGTGCCAGCATCGCTGGGGGCATGAACACTGAAGCTTTCTTT. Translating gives CASIAGGMNTEAFF.

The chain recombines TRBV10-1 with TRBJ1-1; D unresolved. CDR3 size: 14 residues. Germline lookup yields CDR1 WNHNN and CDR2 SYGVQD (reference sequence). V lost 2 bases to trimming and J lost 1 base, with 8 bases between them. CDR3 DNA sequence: TGCGCCAGCAGTGAGGGGTCGGCGAACACTGAAGCTTTCTTT. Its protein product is CASSEGSANTEAFF.

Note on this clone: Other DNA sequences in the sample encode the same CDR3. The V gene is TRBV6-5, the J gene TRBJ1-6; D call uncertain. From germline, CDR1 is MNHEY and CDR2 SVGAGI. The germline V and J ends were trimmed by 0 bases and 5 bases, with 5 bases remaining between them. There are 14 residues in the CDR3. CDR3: CASSYSLDNSPLHF. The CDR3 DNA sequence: TGTGCCAGCAGTTACTCGTTAGATAATTCACCCCTCCACTTT.

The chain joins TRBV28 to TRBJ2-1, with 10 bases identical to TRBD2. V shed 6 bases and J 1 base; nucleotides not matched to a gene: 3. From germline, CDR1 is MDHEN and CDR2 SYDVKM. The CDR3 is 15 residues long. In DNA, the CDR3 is TGTGCCAGCAGCAAAGCGGGGGGGTCCTACAATGAGCAGTTCTTC. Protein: CASSKAGGSYNEQFF.

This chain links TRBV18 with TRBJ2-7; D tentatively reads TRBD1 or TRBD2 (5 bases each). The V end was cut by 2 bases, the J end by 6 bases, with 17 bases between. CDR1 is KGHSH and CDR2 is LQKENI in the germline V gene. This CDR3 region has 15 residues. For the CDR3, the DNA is TGTGCCAGCTCACCAACTCTCGGGGCAGGGCGCGAGCAGTACTTC. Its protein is CASSPTLGAGREQYF.